The clone carrying this T cell receptor beta chain was seen ten or more times. Assay used: immunoSEQ multiplex PCR; TCRdb lists only in-frame clones, some missing. Found here are about 260,000 clones, around 90% of them singletons; the top ten hold over 3%. Germline loops: CDR1 MGHRA, CDR2 YSYEKL. CDR3 length: 13 residues. V was shortened by 1 base and J by 10 bases, with 11 bases between the two germline ends. The data derive from a study of blood T cell repertoires in COVID-19. Sequenced input: PBMCs or T cells enriched from blood (not recorded which). The TCR was taken from a woman aged 35 to 49 who had been exposed to COVID-19. The chain combines TRBV4-1 with TRBJ2-1; no clear D gene. As DNA, the CDR3 is TGCGCCAGCAGCCAAGGGAACCGAGCGGAGCAGTTCTTC. Amino acid sequence: CASSQGNRAEQFF.